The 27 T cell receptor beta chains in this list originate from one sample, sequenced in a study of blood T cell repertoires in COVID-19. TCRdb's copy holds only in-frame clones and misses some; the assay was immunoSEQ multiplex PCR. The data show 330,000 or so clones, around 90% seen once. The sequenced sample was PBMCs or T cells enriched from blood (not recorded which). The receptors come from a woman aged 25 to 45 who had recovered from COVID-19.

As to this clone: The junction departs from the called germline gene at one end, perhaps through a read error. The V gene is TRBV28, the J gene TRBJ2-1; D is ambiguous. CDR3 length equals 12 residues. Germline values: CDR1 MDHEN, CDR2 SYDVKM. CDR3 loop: CSSVSSYNEQFF. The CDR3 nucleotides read TGTTCCAGCGTTAGCTCCTACAATGAGCAGTTCTTC.

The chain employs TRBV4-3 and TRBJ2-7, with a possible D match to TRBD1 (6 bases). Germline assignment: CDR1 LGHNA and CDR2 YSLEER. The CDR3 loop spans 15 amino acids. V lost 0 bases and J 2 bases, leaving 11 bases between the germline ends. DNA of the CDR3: TGCGCCAGCAGCCAAGACAGGGGCCTAGCCTACGAGCAGTACTTC. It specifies CASSQDRGLAYEQYF.

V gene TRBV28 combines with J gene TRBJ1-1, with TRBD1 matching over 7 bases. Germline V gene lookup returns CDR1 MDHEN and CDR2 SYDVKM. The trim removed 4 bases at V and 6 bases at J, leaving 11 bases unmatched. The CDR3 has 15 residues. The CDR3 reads CASSSPGTDIAEAFF. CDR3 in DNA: TGTGCCAGCAGTTCCCCCGGGACAGACATCGCTGAAGCTTTCTTT.

The CDR3 nucleotides read TGTGCCAGCAGCTTCTCTGCAGGGGTAGATACGCAGTATTTT. Translating gives CASSFSAGVDTQYF. The chain couples TRBV7-2 to TRBJ2-3; a possible D gene is TRBD1 (6 bases). The CDR3 has 14 residues. V was cut by 3 bases and J by 5 bases, with 12 bases left in between. CDR1 and CDR2 from the germline V gene are SGHTA and FQGNSA.

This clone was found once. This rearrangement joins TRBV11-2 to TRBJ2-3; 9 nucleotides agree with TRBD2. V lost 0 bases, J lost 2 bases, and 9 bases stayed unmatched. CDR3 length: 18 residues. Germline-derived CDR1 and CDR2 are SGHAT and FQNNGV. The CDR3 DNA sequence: TGTGCCAGCAGCTTAGATGGATGGTCTAGCGGGGACACAGATACGCAGTATTTT. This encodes CASSLDGWSSGDTDTQYF.

The CDR3 DNA is TGCGCCAGCAGCTTGGAAAGGTTTAGCGGCTACACCTTC. It translates to CASSLERFSGYTF. This chain uses TRBV5-1 with TRBJ1-2; the D is unclear. The V gene lost 0 bases and the J gene lost 8 bases, with 11 bases spanning the gap. Per germline, CDR1 SGHRS and CDR2 YFSETQ. CDR3 length: 13 amino acids.

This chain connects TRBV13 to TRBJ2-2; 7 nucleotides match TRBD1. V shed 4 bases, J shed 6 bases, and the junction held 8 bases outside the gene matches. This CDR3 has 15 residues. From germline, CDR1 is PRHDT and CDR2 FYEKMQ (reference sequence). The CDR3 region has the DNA TGTGCCAGCAGCTCCCCCGCGAGGGGGCCCGGGGAGCTGTTTTTT. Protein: CASSSPARGPGELFF.

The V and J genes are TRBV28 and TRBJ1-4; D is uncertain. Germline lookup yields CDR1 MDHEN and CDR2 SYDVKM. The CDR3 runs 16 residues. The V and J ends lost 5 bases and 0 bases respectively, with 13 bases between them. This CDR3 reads CASSPPFLTTNEKLFF. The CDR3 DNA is TGTGCCAGCAGTCCTCCCTTCTTAACAACTAATGAAAAACTGTTTTTT.

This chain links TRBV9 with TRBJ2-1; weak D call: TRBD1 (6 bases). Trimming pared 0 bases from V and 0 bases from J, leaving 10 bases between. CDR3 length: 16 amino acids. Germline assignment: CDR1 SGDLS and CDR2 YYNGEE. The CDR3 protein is CASSVAGASSYNEQFF. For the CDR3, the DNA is TGTGCCAGCAGCGTAGCAGGGGCGAGCTCCTACAATGAGCAGTTCTTC.

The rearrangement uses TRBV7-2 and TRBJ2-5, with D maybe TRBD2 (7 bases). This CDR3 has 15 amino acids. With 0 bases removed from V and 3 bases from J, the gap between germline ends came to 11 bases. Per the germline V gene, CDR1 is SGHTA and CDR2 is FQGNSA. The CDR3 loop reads CASSLAGGPKETQYF. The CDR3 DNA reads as TGTGCCAGCAGCTTAGCGGGGGGGCCCAAAGAGACCCAGTACTTC.

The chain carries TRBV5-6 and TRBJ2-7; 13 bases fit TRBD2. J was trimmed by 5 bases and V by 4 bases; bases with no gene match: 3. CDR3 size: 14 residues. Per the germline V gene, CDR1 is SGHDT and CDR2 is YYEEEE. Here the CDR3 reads CASSPGLAGNEQYF. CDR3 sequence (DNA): TGTGCCAGCAGCCCGGGACTAGCGGGAAACGAGCAGTACTTC.

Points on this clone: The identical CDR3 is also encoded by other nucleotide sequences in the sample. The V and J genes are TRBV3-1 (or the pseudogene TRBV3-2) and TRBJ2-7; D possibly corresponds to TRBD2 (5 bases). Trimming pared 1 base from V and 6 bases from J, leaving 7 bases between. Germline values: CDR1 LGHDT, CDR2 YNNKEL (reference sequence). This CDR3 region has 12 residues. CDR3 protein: CASSQAGSEQYF. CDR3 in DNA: TGTGCCAGCAGCCAAGCGGGGTCCGAGCAGTACTTC.

The CDR3 loop reads CASSYGQVVQFF. The CDR3 nucleotides read TGTGCCAGCAGTTACGGGCAGGTAGTGCAGTTCTTC. The chain is built from TRBV6-2 or TRBV6-3 and TRBJ2-1, with D unclear. This CDR3 contains 12 residues. Germline-derived CDR1 and CDR2 are MNHEY and SVGEGT. V lost 2 bases to trimming and J lost 12 bases, with 11 bases between them.

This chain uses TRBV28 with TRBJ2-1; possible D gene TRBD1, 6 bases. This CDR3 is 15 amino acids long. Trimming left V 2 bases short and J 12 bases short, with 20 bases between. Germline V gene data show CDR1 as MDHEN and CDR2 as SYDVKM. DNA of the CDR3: TGTGCCAGCAGTTTACCGGACAGAACCCACCGGGGGCAGTTCTTC. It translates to CASSLPDRTHRGQFF.

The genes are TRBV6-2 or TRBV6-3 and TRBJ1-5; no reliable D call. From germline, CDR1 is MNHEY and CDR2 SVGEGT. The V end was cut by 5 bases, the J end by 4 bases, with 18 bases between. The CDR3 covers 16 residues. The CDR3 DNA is TGTGCCAGCAGTCATGGTCAGAGGGTAAGGAATCAGCCCCAGCATTTT. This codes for CASSHGQRVRNQPQHF.

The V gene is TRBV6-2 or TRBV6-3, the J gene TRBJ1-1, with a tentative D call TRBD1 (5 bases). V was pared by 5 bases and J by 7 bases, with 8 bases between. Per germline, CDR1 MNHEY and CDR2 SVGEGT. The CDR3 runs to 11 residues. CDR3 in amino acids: CASSADSEAFF. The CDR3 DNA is TGTGCCAGCAGTGCCGACAGTGAAGCTTTCTTT.

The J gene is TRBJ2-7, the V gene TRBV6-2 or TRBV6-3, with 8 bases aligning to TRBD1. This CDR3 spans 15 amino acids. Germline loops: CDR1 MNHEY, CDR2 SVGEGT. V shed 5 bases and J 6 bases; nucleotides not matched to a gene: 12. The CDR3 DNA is TGTGCCAGCAGTCCCTTGGGACAGGCAACAGGCGAGCAGTACTTC. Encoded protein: CASSPLGQATGEQYF.

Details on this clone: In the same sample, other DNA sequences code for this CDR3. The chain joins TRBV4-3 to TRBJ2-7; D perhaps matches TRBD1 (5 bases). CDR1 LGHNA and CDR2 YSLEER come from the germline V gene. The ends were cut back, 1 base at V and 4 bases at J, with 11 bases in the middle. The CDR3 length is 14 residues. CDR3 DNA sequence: TGCGCCAGCAGCCAAGGCACAGGCCCTTACGAGCAGTACTTC. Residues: CASSQGTGPYEQYF.

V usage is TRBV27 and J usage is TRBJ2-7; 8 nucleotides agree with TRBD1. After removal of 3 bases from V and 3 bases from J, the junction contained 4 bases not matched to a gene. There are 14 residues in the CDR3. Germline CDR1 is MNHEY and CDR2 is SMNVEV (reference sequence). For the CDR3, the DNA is TGTGCCAGCAGTTTCAGGACAGGGCTCTACGAGCAGTACTTC. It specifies CASSFRTGLYEQYF.

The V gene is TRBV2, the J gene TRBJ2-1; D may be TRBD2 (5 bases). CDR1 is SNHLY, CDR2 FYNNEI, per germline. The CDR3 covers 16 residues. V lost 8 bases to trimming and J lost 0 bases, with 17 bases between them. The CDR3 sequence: CASSPLRGNSYNEQFF. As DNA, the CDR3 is TGTGCCAGCTCCCCCCTGAGAGGGAACTCCTACAATGAGCAGTTCTTC.

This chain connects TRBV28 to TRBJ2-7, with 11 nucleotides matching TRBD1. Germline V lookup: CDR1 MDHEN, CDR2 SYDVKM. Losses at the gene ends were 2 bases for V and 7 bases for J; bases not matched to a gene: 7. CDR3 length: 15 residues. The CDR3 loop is CASSLPGTGGGEQYF. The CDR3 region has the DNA TGTGCCAGCAGTTTACCAGGGACAGGGGGTGGGGAGCAGTACTTC.

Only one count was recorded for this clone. CDR3 DNA sequence: TGTGCCAGCAGCTTTGGGGACAGGGGTGCCTATGGCTACACCTTC. As protein: CASSFGDRGAYGYTF. The chain recombines TRBV5-8 with TRBJ1-2; TRBD1 matches at 10 bases. This CDR3 has 15 amino acids. The V and J ends lost 2 bases and 4 bases, in that order; junction bases with no gene match: 5. The V gene's germline CDR1 is SGHTS and CDR2 YDEGEE.

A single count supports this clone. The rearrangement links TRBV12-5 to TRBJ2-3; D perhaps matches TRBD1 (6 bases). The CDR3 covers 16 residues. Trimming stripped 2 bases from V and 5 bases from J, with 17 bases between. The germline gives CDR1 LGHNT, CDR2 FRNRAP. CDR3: CASGLILQGQGDTQYF. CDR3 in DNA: TGTGCTAGTGGTTTGATTTTACAGGGACAAGGAGATACGCAGTATTTT.

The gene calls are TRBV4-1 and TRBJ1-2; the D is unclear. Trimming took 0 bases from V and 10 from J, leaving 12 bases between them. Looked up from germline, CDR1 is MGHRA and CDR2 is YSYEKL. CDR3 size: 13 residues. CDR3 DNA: TGCGCCAGCAGCCAAGAAAACGACTACCTCTACACCTTC. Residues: CASSQENDYLYTF.

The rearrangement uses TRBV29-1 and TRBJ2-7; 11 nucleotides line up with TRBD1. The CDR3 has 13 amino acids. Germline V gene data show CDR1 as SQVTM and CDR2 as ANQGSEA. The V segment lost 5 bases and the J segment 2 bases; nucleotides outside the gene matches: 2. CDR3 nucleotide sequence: TGCAGCGTTCCGGGACAGGGGGCCTACGAGCAGTACTTC. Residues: CSVPGQGAYEQYF.

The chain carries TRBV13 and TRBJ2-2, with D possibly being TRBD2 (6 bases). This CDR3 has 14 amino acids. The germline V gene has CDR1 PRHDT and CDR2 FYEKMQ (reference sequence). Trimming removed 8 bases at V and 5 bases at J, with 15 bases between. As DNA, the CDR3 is TGTGCCAGCTCATACTCGGGGGTTACCGGGGAGCTGTTTTTT. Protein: CASSYSGVTGELFF. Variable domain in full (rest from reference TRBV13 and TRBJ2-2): AAGVIQSPRHLIKEKRETATLKCYPIPRHDTVYWYQQGPGQDPQFLISFYEKMQSDKGSIPDRFSAQQFSDYHSELNMSSLELGDSALYFCASSYSGVTGELFFGEGSRLTVL.

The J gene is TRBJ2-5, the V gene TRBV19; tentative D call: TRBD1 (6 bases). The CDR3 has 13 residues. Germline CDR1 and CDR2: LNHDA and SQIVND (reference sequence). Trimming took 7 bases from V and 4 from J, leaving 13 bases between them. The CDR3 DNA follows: TGTGCCAGTACTCCAGCGGACAGAGAGACCCAGTACTTC. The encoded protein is CASTPADRETQYF.